This section outlines one TCR beta chain sequence together with its context. Its antigen target is currently unknown. No much larger clonotype is one base removed from it; base qualities were not supplied. This specimen belongs to a study of human T cells and chemical hapten exposure (dated by TCRdb to the early 2020s). Some background on the complete study: For sensitization, 2% DPC in acetone was applied to a roughly 2 cm by roughly 2 cm area of upper inner arm skin. This study followed changes in the peripheral blood TCR repertoire in vivo during primary and secondary sensitization of alopecia patients to the hapten diphenylcyclopropenone (DPC). Libraries were pooled for sequencing, and per-sample TCR yields varied mainly because of small differences in library volumes within the pool. Patch tests used Finn chambers with 0.01% DPC on the upper back, scored after 6 days by International Contact Dermatitis Research Group standards. Blood samples were taken from patients before sensitization (week 0) and at 2, 6 and about 24 weeks after DPC sensitization. Throughout the study period of roughly 24 weeks, patients also received therapeutic DPC doses to the scalp every week. Most of the patients in the cohort were female, and the cohort covered alopecia areata with under or over 50% scalp involvement, alopecia totalis and alopecia universalis. Twenty-nine alopecia patients provided blood for TCR sequencing at one to four time points (pre-sensitization, 2, 6 and 24 weeks).

The sample's time point label, in plain terms: pre-sensitization, week 0. According to the study, the label for this sample's treatment or condition signals: therapeutic diphenylcyclopropenone sensitization with weekly scalp DPC. Blood at each patch-test visit was drawn before the patch test was applied. Patients were eligible if aged 18 to 70, diagnosed with alopecia and judged suitable for DPC therapy, and pregnant patients were excluded. Total RNA was extracted from unfractionated whole blood that had been collected in Tempus Blood RNA tubes. General findings and caveats noted by the study authors: After repeated subsampling, changes were observed in the strength of the expansion versus patch-test correlation and in the threshold at which the correlation became significant. Compared with pre-sensitization or healthy control sets, expanded TCRs formed significantly more large CDR3 similarity clusters, which is consistent with antigen-driven responses. Alopecia, a presumed autoimmune disease, was present in all patients, so the immune response of the patients might differ from that of healthy individuals. The number of PT1 expanded TCRs positively correlated with patch test score, significant at thresholds 8, 16 and 32 but not 4. The number of TCRs above 1 in 1000 frequency did not change with DPC sensitization; there was no evidence of global repertoire structure alterations.

Trimmed from V: 1 base; trimmed from J: 1 base; junction bases lacking a gene match: 5. Counted from cysteine to phenylalanine, this CDR3 has 15 amino acids. Only the CDR3 DNA is retained, 45 bases long and in frame from the first base. CDR1 SQVTM and CDR2 ANQGSEA were looked up in the germline V gene. Libraries were constructed by RACE. The sample was run on a NextSeq 500. During library preparation, unique molecular identifiers were attached to individual cDNA molecules so that TCRs could be counted quantitatively and reproducibly. From each blood RNA sample, both TCR alpha and TCR beta chains were sequenced. From the authors' description of their analysis: The median number of TCRs per sample was around 100,000, ranging from about 23,224 to 690,600. The Decombinator software suite was used to annotate V, J and CDR3 in the TCR reads. Every sample was subsampled to the same number of TCRs (28,000) for the PS versus PT1 abundance plots. TCRs were defined as expanded if absent before sensitization and observed at least eight times at the 2-week time point. TCRdb reworked the public reads: Q25 trimming with fastp, MiXCR clone assembly, productive beta chains retained. Rows with a matching CDR3 protein are joined into one entry that keeps the most common DNA and genes. The authors' filters were not applied to this entry. For this sample there are about 380,000 distinct CDR3 sequences; 5.1% appear just once. 2% to 3% of the sample is taken by the ten largest.

This TCR was sampled from a woman aged 50 to 60 with alopecia areata. Some clones in this sample may be carry-over from other donors' samples. This specimen was whole blood, taken in connection with sensitization to the hapten diphenylcyclopropenone (DPC). The rearranged segments are TRBV29-1 and TRBJ1-1, with 8 bases matching TRBD1. DNA sequence: TGCAGCGTTGAAGGACCGACAGGGGAGAACACTGAAGCTTTCTTT. It encodes CSVEGPTGENTEAFF.